Given below is one TCR beta chain in context. As yet, its antigen is unknown. The germline V gene encodes CDR1 MGHRA and CDR2 YSYEKL. V lost 1 base, J lost 5 bases, and 12 bases lay in between. The CDR3 extends over 15 amino acids. This PCR relied on a set of 60 Vbeta primers and 13 Jbeta primers. Method: immunoSEQ multiplex PCR; TCRdb's copy keeps in-frame clones and lacks some. The table has around 280,000 clones, approximately 90% seen once. These data originate in a study of cytomegalovirus exposure and HLA in healthy donors. Broader study findings: High specificity and sensitivity for cytomegalovirus status were reported for the classifier.

This chain uses TRBV4-1 with TRBJ2-1; tentative D call: TRBD2 (6 bases). This receptor was obtained from a woman between 18 and 30 years old in good health and CMV-seronegative. Sequences were obtained from PBMCs. CDR3 bases: TGCGCCAGCAGCCAAGTCTTGACGGGGGACAATGAGCAGTTCTTC. It translates to CASSQVLTGDNEQFF.